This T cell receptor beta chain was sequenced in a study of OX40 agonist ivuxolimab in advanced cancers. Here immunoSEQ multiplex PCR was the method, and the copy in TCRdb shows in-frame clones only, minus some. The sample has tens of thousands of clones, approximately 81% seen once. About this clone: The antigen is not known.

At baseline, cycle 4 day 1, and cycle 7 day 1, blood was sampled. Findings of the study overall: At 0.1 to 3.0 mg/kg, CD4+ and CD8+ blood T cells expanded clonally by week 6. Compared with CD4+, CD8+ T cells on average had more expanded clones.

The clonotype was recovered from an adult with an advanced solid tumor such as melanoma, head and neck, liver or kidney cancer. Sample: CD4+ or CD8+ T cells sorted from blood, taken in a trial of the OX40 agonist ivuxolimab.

CDR3 sequence (DNA): TGTGCCAGCAGTGCCTTTTCGTCAGGAGAGACCCAGTACTTC. Translated, it gives CASSAFSSGETQYF. The rearrangement joins TRBV6-5 to TRBJ2-5; D is undetermined. The CDR3 sequence is 14 residues long. Germline V CDR1 and CDR2: MNHEY, SVGAGI. With 5 bases removed from V and 4 bases from J, the gap between germline ends came to 14 bases.